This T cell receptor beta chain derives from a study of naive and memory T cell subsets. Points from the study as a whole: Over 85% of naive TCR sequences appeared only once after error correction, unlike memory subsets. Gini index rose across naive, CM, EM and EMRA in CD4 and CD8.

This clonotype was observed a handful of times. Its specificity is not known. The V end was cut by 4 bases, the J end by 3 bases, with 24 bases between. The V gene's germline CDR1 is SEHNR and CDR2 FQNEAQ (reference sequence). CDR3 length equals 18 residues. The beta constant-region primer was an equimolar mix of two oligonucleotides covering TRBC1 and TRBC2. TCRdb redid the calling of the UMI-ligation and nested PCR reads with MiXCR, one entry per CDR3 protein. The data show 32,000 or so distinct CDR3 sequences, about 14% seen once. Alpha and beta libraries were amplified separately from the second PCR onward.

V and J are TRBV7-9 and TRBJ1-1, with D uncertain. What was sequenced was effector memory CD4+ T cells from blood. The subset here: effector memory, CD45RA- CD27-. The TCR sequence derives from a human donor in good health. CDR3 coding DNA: TGTGCCAGCAGCTCCCGTTCAAGGGAGGAGACTTCCCACACTGAAGCTTTCTTT. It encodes CASSSRSREETSHTEAFF.